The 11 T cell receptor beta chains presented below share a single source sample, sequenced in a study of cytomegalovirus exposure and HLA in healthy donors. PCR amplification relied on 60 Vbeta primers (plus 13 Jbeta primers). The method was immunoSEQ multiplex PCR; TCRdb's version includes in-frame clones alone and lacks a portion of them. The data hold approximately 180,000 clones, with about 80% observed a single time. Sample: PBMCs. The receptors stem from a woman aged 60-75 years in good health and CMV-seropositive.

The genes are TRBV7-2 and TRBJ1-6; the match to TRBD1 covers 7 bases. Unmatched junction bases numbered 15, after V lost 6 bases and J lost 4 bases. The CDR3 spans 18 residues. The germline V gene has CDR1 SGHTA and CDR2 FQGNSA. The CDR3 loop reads CASRPESGTATYNSPLHF. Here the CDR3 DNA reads TGTGCCAGCAGGCCTGAATCCGGGACAGCGACTTATAATTCACCCCTCCACTTT.

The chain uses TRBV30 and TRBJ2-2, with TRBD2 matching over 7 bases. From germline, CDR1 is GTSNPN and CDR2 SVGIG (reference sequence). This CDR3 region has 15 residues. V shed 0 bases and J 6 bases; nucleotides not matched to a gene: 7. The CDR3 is CAWSVLGGSAGELFF. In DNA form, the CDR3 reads TGTGCCTGGAGTGTACTGGGCGGGAGCGCCGGGGAGCTGTTTTTT.

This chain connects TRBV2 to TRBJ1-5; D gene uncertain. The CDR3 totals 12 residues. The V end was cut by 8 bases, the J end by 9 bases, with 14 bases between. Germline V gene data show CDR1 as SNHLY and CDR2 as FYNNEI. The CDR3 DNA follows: TGTGCCAGCCGAGTCTTGTATGGGCCCCAGCATTTT. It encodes CASRVLYGPQHF.

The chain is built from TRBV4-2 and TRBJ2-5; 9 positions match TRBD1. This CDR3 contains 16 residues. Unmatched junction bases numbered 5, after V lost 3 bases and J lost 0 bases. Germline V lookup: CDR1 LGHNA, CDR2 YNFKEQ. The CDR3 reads CASSHGQGTYQETQYF. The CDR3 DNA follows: TGTGCCAGCAGCCATGGACAGGGGACGTACCAAGAGACCCAGTACTTC.

DNA of the CDR3: TGTGCCAGTAGTACAGCGTGGTCTTATGGCTACACCTTC. This translates into CASSTAWSYGYTF. V gene TRBV19 combines with J gene TRBJ1-2; D gene uncertain. V lost 4 bases, J lost 5 bases, and 11 bases lay in between. Germline-derived CDR1 and CDR2 are LNHDA and SQIVND (reference sequence). The CDR3 sequence is 13 residues long.

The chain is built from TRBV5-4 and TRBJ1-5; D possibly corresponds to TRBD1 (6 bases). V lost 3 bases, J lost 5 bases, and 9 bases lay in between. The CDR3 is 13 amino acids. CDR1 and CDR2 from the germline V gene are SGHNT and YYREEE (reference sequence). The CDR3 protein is CASSWGGHQPQHF. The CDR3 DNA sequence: TGTGCCAGCAGCTGGGGGGGCCATCAGCCCCAGCATTTT. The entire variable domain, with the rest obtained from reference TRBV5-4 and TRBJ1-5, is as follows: ETGVTQSPTHLIKTRGQQVTLRCSSQSGHNTVSWYQQALGQGPQFIFQYYREEENGRGNFPPRFSGLQFPNYSSELNVNALELDDSALYLCASSWGGHQPQHFGDGTRLSIL.

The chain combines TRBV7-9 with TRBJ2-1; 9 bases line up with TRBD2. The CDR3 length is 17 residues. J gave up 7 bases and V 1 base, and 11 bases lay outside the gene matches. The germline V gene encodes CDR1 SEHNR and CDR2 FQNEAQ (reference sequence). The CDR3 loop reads CASSLGTQRGDGNEQFF. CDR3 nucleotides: TGTGCCAGCAGCTTAGGGACCCAGCGGGGGGATGGAAATGAGCAGTTCTTC.

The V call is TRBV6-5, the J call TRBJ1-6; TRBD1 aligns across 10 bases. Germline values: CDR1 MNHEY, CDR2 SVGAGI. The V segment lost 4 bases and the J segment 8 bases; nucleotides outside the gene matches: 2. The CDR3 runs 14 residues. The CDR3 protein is CASSWGTGDSPLHF. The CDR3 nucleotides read TGTGCCAGCAGTTGGGGGACAGGGGATTCACCCCTCCACTTT.

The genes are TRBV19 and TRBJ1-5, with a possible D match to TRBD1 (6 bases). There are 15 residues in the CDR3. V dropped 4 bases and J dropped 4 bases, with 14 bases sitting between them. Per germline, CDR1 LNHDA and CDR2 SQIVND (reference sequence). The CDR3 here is CASSTKGGRNQPQHF. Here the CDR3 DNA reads TGTGCCAGTAGTACCAAAGGGGGAAGGAATCAGCCCCAGCATTTT.

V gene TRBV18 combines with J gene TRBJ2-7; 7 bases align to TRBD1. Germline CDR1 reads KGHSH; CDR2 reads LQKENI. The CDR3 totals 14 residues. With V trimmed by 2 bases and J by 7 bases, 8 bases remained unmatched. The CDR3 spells CASSPYEGADEQYF. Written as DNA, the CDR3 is TGTGCCAGCTCACCATATGAGGGGGCGGATGAGCAGTACTTC.

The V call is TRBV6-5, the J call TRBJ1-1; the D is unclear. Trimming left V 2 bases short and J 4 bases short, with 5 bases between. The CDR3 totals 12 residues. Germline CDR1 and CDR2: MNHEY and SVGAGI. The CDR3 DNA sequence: TGTGCCAGCAGTTACACGGGCACTGAAGCTTTCTTT. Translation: CASSYTGTEAFF.